One and the same sample provided the 11 T cell receptor beta chains below, sequenced in a study of breast tumors, draining lymph nodes, adjacent tissues (dated by TCRdb to the mid-2010s). The lymph node samples were taken from the axillary draining lymph nodes of breast cancer patients. Libraries were built with multiplex PCR. The sequencing machine was an Illumina HiSeq 2000. TCRdb trimmed public reads at Q25 via fastp, called clones via MiXCR and kept in-frame beta chains. Rows are combined by CDR3 protein, so each entry shows the most common genes and DNA. The table for this sample lists a few hundred thousand distinct CDR3 sequences; nearly 35% of them were counted only once. The ten largest make up about 3.9% of the sample. Sample: axillary lymph node tissue. The receptors were gathered from a female donor with breast cancer. Some clones in this sample may be carry-over from other donors' samples.

This clonotype came up many times. The rearrangement joins TRBV20-1 to TRBJ1-6; 9 nucleotides line up with TRBD1. The trim removed 3 bases at V and 8 bases at J, leaving 2 bases unmatched. CDR1 is DFQATT and CDR2 is SNEGSKA in the germline V gene (reference sequence). There are 13 residues in the CDR3. The CDR3 DNA is TGCAGTGCTAGGGGGACAGGGCATTCACCCCTCCACTTT. Its protein is CSARGTGHSPLHF.

This clonotype occurred many times. The V call is TRBV5-5, the J call TRBJ2-5; the D is unclear. CDR3 length: 14 amino acids. Germline-derived CDR1 and CDR2 are SGHKS and YYEKEE (reference sequence). The V end lost 3 bases, the J end lost 4 bases, and 13 bases lay between the germline ends. CDR3 sequence (DNA): TGTGCCAGCAGCTCGTGGGGTCGAGGAGAGACCCAGTACTTC. This encodes CASSSWGRGETQYF.

About this clonotype itself: It may be a read error: a sequence one base away is much more abundant. No conserved phenylalanine or tryptophan ends this CDR3, so it is likely a read error. V and J are TRBV19 and TRBJ1-2; no definite D call. The germline V gene has CDR1 LNHDA and CDR2 SQIVND (reference sequence). The CDR3 runs 16 residues. Trimming pared 1 base from V and 0 bases from J, leaving 12 bases between. The chain's CDR3 is CASSIGGEGTNYGYTS. CDR3 nucleotides: TGTGCCAGTAGTATAGGGGGTGAAGGGACTAACTATGGCTACACCTCC.

The CDR3 region has the DNA TGTGCCAGCAGCCAGGGACTAGTGGAGAACGAGCAGTACTTC. This gives the protein CASSQGLVENEQYF. The genes are TRBV3-1 and TRBJ2-7, with TRBD2 matching 8 bases. The length of the CDR3 is 14 residues. Germline V gene sequence: CDR1 LGHDT, CDR2 YNNKEL (reference sequence). V lost 3 bases, J lost 5 bases, and 6 bases stayed unmatched.

Comment on this clonotype: A much larger clone is a single base away; this may be a read error. The chain combines TRBV3-1 with TRBJ1-6, with D possibly matching TRBD1 (5 bases). The CDR3 is 15 residues long. Germline V lookup: CDR1 LGHDT, CDR2 YNNKEL (reference sequence). As DNA, the CDR3 is TGTGCCAGCAGCGAAGAGGGACGGAATAATTCACCCCTCCACTTT. The encoded protein is CASSEEGRNNSPLHF.

The table lists this clonotype with many counts. This sequence joins TRBV19 and TRBJ1-2; 9 bases are a match to TRBD1. Germline CDR1 is LNHDA and CDR2 is SQIVND (reference sequence). V was pared by 2 bases and J by 6 bases, with 7 bases of the junction left unmatched. This CDR3 comprises 15 residues. In nucleotides, the CDR3 is TGTGCCAGTAGTATAACGGACAGGGGCCGGAATGGCTACACCTTC. Protein sequence: CASSITDRGRNGYTF.

V gene TRBV9 combines with J gene TRBJ1-3; possible D gene TRBD1, 5 bases. CDR3 length equals 12 residues. The germline gives CDR1 SGDLS, CDR2 YYNGEE. The V end was cut by 3 bases, the J end by 7 bases, with 8 bases between. This chain's CDR3 is CASSAWDNTIYF. CDR3 nucleotide sequence: TGTGCCAGCAGCGCATGGGACAACACCATATATTTT.

This clonotype occurred many times. The chain uses TRBV5-1 and TRBJ2-1; D not resolved. V lost 0 bases and J lost 0, with 7 bases in between. From germline, CDR1 is SGHRS and CDR2 YFSETQ. This CDR3 comprises 15 residues. CDR3 nucleotides: TGCGCCAGCAGCTTGGATGGCGACTCCTACAATGAGCAGTTCTTC. It is translated as CASSLDGDSYNEQFF.

Concerning this clonotype itself: Being one base from a much bigger clone, this may be a read error. The V gene is TRBV20-1, the J gene TRBJ2-5; unclear D gene. Per the germline V gene, CDR1 is DFQATT and CDR2 is SNEGSKA (reference sequence). This CDR3 is 11 amino acids long. The CDR3 here is CSGAGQETQSF. CDR3 nucleotide sequence: TGCAGTGGGGCCGGGCAAGAGACCCAGTCCTTC.

The sample holds many counts of this clonotype. The chain recombines TRBV5-5 with TRBJ1-6; D perhaps matches TRBD1 (6 bases). CDR1 is SGHKS, CDR2 YYEKEE, per germline (reference sequence). The CDR3 is 12 amino acids. V was shortened by 2 bases and J by 12 bases, with 9 bases between the two germline ends. DNA of the CDR3: TGTGCCAGCAGCTTCGACAGGCTACCCCTCCACTTT. Amino acids: CASSFDRLPLHF.

The table lists this clonotype with many counts. The chain employs TRBV20-1 and TRBJ2-1; D gene unclear. Trimming cost V 6 bases and J 4 bases, with 4 bases left between them. The CDR3 consists of 10 residues. Germline V lookup: CDR1 DFQATT, CDR2 SNEGSKA (reference sequence). The CDR3 coding sequence is TGCAGTGCCCTGTACAATGAGCAGTTCTTC. This sequence encodes CSALYNEQFF.